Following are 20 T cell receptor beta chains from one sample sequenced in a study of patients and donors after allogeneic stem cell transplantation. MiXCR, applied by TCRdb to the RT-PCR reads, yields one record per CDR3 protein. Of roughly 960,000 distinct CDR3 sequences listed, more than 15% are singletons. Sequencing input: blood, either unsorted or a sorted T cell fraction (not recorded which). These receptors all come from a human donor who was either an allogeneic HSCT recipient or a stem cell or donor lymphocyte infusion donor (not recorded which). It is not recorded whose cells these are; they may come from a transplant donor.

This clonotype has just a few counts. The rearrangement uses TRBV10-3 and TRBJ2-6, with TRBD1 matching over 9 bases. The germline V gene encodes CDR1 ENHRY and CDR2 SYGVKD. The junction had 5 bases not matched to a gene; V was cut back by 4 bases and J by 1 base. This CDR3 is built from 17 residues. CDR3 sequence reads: CAISGTGVLSGANVLTF. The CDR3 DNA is TGTGCCATCAGTGGGACAGGGGTACTATCTGGGGCCAACGTCCTGACTTTC.

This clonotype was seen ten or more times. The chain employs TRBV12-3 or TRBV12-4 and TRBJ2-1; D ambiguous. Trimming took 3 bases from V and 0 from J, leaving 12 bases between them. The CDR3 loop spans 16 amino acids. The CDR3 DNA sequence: TGTGCCAGCAGTTTCGGCCCCTCTAGCTCCTACAATGAGCAGTTCTTC. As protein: CASSFGPSSSYNEQFF.

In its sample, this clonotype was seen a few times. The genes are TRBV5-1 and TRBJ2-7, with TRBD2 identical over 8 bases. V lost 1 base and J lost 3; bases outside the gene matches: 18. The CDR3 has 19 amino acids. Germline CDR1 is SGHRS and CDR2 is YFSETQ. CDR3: CASSLYPHSGGPSFYEQYF. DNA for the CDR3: TGCGCCAGCAGCTTGTATCCCCACTCGGGGGGGCCCTCATTCTACGAGCAGTACTTC.

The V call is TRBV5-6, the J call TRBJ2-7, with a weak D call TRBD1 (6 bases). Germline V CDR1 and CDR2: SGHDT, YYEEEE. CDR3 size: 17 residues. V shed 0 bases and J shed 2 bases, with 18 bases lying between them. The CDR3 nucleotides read TGTGCCAGCAGCTTGGAGGTGGATTCAGGGGATACCTACGAGCAGTACTTC. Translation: CASSLEVDSGDTYEQYF.

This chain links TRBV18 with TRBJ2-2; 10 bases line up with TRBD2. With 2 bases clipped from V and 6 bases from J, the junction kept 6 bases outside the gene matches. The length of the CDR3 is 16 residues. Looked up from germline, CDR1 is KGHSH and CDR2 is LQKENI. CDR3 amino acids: CASSPNPLAGAGELFF. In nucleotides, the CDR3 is TGTGCCAGCTCACCAAATCCGCTAGCGGGAGCCGGGGAGCTGTTTTTT. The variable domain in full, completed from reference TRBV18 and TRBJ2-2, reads NAGVMQNPRHLVRRRGQEARLRCSPMKGHSHVYWYRQLPEEGLKFMVYLQKENIIDESGMPKERFSAEFPKEGPSILRIQQVVRGDSAAYFCASSPNPLAGAGELFFGEGSRLTVL.

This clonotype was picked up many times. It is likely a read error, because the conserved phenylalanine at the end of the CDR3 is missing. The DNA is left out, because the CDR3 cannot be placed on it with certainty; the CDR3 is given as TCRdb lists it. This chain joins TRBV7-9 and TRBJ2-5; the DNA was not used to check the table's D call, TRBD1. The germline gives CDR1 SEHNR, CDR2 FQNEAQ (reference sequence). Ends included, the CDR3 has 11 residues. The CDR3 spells CASSLAGTVSL.

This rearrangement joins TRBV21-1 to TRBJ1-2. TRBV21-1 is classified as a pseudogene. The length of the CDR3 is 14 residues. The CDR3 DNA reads TGTGCCAGCAGCAAAGACGGCGGTTACTATGGCTACACCTTC. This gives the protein CASSKDGGYYGYTF.

The CDR3 reads CASTTSPALEQYF. The CDR3 coding sequence is TGTGCCAGCACCACCAGCCCTGCCCTCGAGCAGTACTTC. This chain uses TRBV12-3 or TRBV12-4 with TRBJ2-7; D not resolved. The CDR3 length is 13 residues. Trimming cost V 7 bases and J 6 bases, with 16 bases left between them.

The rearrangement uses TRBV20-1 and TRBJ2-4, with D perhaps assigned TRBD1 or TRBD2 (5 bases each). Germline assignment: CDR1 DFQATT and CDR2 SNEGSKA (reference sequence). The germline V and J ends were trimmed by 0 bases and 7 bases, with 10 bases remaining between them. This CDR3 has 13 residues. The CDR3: CSARDPGSNIQYF. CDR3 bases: TGCAGTGCTAGAGATCCAGGGAGTAACATTCAGTACTTC.

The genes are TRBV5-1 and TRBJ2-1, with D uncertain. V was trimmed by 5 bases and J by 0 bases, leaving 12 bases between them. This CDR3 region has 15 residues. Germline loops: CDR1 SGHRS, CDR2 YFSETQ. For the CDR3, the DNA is TGCGCCAGCAGAAGTCAAATCAGCTCCTACAATGAGCAGTTCTTC. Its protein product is CASRSQISSYNEQFF. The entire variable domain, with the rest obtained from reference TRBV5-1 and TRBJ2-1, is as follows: KAGVTQTPRYLIKTRGQQVTLSCSPISGHRSVSWYQQTPGQGLQFLFEYFSETQRNKGNFPGRFSGRQFSNSRSEMNVSTLELGDSALYLCASRSQISSYNEQFFGPGTRLTVL.

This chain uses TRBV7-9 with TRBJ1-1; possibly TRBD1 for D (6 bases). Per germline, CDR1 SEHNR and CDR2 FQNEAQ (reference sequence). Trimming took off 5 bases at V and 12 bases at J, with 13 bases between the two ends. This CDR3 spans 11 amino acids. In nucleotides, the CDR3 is TGTGCCAGCAGCCGGGGGGGGCCGACTTTCTTT. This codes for CASSRGGPTFF.

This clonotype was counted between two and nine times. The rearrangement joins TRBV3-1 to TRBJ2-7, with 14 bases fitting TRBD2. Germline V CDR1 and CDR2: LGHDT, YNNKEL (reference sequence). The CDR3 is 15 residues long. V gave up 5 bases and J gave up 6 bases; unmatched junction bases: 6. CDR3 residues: CASSTRTSGRSEQYF. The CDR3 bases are TGTGCCAGCAGCACCCGGACTAGCGGGAGGAGCGAGCAGTACTTC.

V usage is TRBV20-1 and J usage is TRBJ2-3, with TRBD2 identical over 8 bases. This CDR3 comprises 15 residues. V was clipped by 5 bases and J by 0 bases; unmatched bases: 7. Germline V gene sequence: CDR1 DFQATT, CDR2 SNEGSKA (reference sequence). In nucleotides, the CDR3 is TGCAGTGCTCCCACACTAGCGGCAAGCACAGATACGCAGTATTTT. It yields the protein CSAPTLAASTDTQYF.

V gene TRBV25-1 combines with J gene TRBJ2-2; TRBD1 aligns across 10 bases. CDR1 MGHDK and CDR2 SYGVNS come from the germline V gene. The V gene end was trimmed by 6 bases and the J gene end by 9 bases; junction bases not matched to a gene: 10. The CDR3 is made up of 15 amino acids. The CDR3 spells CASREDRGVDRELFF. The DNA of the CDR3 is TGTGCCAGCAGGGAGGACAGGGGGGTAGACCGGGAGCTGTTTTTT.

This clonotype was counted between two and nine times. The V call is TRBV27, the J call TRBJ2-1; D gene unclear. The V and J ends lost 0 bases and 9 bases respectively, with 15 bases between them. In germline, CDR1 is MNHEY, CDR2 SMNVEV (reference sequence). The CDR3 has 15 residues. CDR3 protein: CASSLSGIGTTEQFF. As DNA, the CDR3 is TGTGCCAGCAGTTTATCAGGAATCGGCACCACTGAGCAGTTCTTC.

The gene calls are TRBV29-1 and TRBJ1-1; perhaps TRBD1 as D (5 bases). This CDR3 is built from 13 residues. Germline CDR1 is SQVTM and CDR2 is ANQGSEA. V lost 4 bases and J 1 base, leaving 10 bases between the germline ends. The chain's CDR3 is CSVARGKNTEAFF. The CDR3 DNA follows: TGCAGCGTTGCAAGGGGAAAGAACACTGAAGCTTTCTTT. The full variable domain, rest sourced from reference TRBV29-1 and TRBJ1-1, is SAVISQKPSRDICQRGTSLTIQCQVDSQVTMMFWYRQQPGQSLTLIATANQGSEATYESGFVIDKFPISRPNLTFSTLTVSNMSPEDSSIYLCSVARGKNTEAFFGQGTRLTVV.

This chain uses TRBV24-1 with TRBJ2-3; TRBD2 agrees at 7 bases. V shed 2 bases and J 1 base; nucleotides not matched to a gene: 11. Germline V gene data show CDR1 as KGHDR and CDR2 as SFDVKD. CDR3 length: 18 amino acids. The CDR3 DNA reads TGTGCCACCAGTGATTGGGGAGCGTGGGGGGGAGGCACAGATACGCAGTATTTT. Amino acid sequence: CATSDWGAWGGGTDTQYF.

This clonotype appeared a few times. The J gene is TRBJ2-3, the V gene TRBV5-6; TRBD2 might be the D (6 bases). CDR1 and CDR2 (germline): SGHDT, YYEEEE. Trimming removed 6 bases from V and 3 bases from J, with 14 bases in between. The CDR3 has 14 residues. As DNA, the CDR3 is TGTGCCAGCATCCAGGGACTGGATACAGATACGCAGTATTTT. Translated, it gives CASIQGLDTDTQYF.

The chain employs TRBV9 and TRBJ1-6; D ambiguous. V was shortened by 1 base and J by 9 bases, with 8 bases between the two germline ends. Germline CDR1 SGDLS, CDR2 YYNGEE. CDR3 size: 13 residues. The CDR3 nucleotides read TGTGCCAGCAGCGTACGGTCGAGTTCACCCCTCCACTTT. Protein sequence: CASSVRSSSPLHF.

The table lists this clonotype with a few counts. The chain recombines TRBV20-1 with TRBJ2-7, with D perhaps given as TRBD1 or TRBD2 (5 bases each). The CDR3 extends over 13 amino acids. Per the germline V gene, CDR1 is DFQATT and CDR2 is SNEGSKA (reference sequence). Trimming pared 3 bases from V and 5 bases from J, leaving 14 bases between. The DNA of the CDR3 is TGCAGTGCTAGGGACCTGAGGGGTGACGAGCAGTACTTC. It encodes CSARDLRGDEQYF.